The entry below describes one TCR beta chain. Its antigen is unidentified. The germline V gene has CDR1 SGHTA and CDR2 FQGTGA. The CDR3 covers 15 residues. V gave up 0 bases and J gave up 6 bases; unmatched junction bases: 8. The sample comes from a study of cytomegalovirus exposure and HLA in healthy donors. General study findings and limits: A later analysis found that most CMV-associated TCR beta chains appeared HLA-restricted.

Those who donated were healthy bone marrow donors. Amplification used 60 Vbeta primers and 13 Jbeta primers. Measured with immunoSEQ multiplex PCR; TCRdb has only the in-frame clones, and not every one. The sample has over 65,000 clones. The chain is built from TRBV7-3 and TRBJ2-7; 7 positions match TRBD2. The sample taken for sequencing was PBMCs. The sequence was collected from a man aged 25 to 45 in good health and CMV-seronegative. The CDR3 region is CASSLTETSPCEQYF. CDR3 DNA sequence: TGTGCCAGCAGCTTAACGGAGACTAGCCCTTGCGAGCAGTACTTC.